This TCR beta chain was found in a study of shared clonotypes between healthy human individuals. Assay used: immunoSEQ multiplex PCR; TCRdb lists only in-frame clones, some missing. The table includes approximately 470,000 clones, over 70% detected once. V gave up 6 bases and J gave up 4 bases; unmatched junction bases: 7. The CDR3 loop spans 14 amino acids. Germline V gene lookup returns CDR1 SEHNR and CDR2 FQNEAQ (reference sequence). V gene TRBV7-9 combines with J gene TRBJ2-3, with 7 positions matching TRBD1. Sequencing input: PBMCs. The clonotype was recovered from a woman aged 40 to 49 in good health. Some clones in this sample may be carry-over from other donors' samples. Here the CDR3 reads CASRPGTEADTQYF. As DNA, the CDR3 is TGTGCCAGCAGGCCCGGGACAGAGGCAGATACGCAGTATTTT.